One and the same sample provided the 30 T cell receptor beta chains below, sequenced in a study of Ad26.COV2.S vaccination and SARS-CoV-2 variants. The protocol was immunoSEQ multiplex PCR, while the TCRdb copy is restricted to in-frame clones and leaves out a portion. This table has roughly 240,000 clones, over 75% appearing once. As for treatment: around 19 received Ad26.COV2.S at low or high dose, single or two shots; 5 received placebo; per-sample allocation not given. The samples were gathered on day 63 after the first injection of vaccine or placebo. Sequenced material: peripheral blood, taken in a trial of Ad26.COV2.S vaccine versus placebo. The receptors derive from a person aged 18-65 years who received the Ad26.COV2.S COVID-19 vaccine or a placebo.

This chain links TRBV7-2 with TRBJ2-1; unclear D gene. This CDR3 has 12 residues. V dropped 5 bases and J dropped 6 bases, with 8 bases sitting between them. The germline gives CDR1 SGHTA, CDR2 FQGNSA. CDR3 sequence: CASSLPSNEQFF. The CDR3 nucleotides read TGTGCCAGCAGCCTCCCGAGCAATGAGCAGTTCTTC.

J is TRBJ1-2 and V is TRBV5-1; TRBD1 might be the D (6 bases). V lost 4 bases and J 3 bases, leaving 19 bases between the germline ends. The germline gives CDR1 SGHRS, CDR2 YFSETQ. There are 16 residues in the CDR3. The CDR3 is CASSNGHPGAYYGYTF. CDR3 nucleotides: TGCGCCAGCAGCAACGGGCACCCGGGGGCCTACTATGGCTACACCTTC.

This CDR3 is CASSLFPGGPGDTEAFF. For the CDR3, the DNA is TGTGCCAGCAGTTTATTCCCAGGGGGGCCTGGCGACACTGAAGCTTTCTTT. This chain uses TRBV27 with TRBJ1-1, with TRBD1 matching over 7 bases. V lost 1 base and J lost 3; bases outside the gene matches: 11. The germline CDR1 and CDR2 sequences are MNHEY and SMNVEV (reference sequence). This CDR3 has 17 amino acids.

The CDR3 bases are TGTGCCAGTAGCCACTCCGGACAGGCAACTAATGAAAAACTGTTTTTT. Amino acid sequence: CASSHSGQATNEKLFF. The chain carries TRBV19 and TRBJ1-4; TRBD1 matches 7 bases. This CDR3 contains 16 residues. Germline V CDR1 and CDR2: LNHDA, SQIVND (reference sequence). V shed 6 bases and J 0 bases; nucleotides not matched to a gene: 7.

The chain combines TRBV28 with TRBJ1-6; D possibly corresponds to TRBD1 (6 bases). The CDR3 contains 14 residues. V dropped 2 bases and J dropped 9 bases, with 11 bases sitting between them. Germline V gene data show CDR1 as MDHEN and CDR2 as SYDVKM. CDR3 protein: CASSLTGWISPLHF. CDR3 DNA sequence: TGTGCCAGCAGTTTAACAGGGTGGATTTCACCCCTCCACTTT.

This chain connects TRBV24-1 to TRBJ2-2; 7 nucleotides line up with TRBD2. The V segment lost 1 base and the J segment 4 bases; nucleotides outside the gene matches: 17. CDR3 length: 20 residues. From germline, CDR1 is KGHDR and CDR2 SFDVKD. The DNA of the CDR3 is TGTGCCACCAGTGATTTAGGACCTCCCAAACCGGGGGGTCGCACCGGGGAGCTGTTTTTT. It translates to CATSDLGPPKPGGRTGELFF.

The chain employs TRBV5-4 and TRBJ1-4; possibly TRBD1 for D (5 bases). This CDR3 spans 13 amino acids. Trimming left V 9 bases short and J 2 bases short, with 11 bases between. In germline, CDR1 is SGHNT, CDR2 YYREEE (reference sequence). Here the CDR3 reads CATSGHTNEKLFF. The CDR3 nucleotides are TGTGCCACTTCAGGGCACACTAATGAAAAACTGTTTTTT.

V is TRBV6-5 and J is TRBJ2-7; TRBD2 aligns across 7 bases. V gave up 7 bases and J gave up 3 bases; unmatched junction bases: 12. Germline values: CDR1 MNHEY, CDR2 SVGAGI. CDR3 length: 15 amino acids. Here the CDR3 reads CASNPVGGRGYEQYF. In DNA form, the CDR3 reads TGTGCCAGCAACCCGGTGGGAGGGAGAGGCTACGAGCAGTACTTC.

The chain links TRBV6-2 or TRBV6-3 to TRBJ2-1; D is tentatively TRBD1 or TRBD2 (6 bases each). The CDR3 loop spans 17 amino acids. Between the trimmed V and J ends, which lost 6 bases and 6 bases, there was a span of 24 bases. CDR1 is MNHEY, CDR2 SVGEGT, per germline. The CDR3 here is CASSRGVGDKGGNEQFF. CDR3 DNA sequence: TGTGCCAGCAGCCGAGGGGTAGGAGACAAGGGGGGCAATGAGCAGTTCTTC.

CDR3 sequence (DNA): TGCGCCAGCAGCTTTGGGCCCAACTATGGCTACACCTTC. Translated: CASSFGPNYGYTF. This chain joins TRBV5-1 and TRBJ1-2, with D uncertain. This CDR3 has 13 amino acids. Germline-derived CDR1 and CDR2 are SGHRS and YFSETQ. Trimming cost V 2 bases and J 2 bases, with 7 bases left between them.

The chain has TRBV7-6 and TRBJ2-3; 12 nucleotides line up with TRBD2. In germline, CDR1 is SGHVS, CDR2 FNYEAQ. The CDR3 has 16 residues. Trimming cost V 4 bases and J 10 bases; bases outside gene matches: 12. The CDR3 protein is CASSSKTSGGLVAQYF. CDR3 nucleotide sequence: TGTGCCAGCAGCTCTAAGACTAGCGGGGGACTCGTTGCGCAGTATTTT.

This sequence joins TRBV18 and TRBJ1-1, with TRBD1 as a possible D gene (5 bases). With 3 bases removed from V and 3 bases from J, the gap between germline ends came to 8 bases. CDR1 and CDR2 from the germline V gene are KGHSH and LQKENI. This CDR3 is 13 amino acids long. DNA of the CDR3: TGTGCCAGCTCACCCAGGGAGGACACTGAAGCTTTCTTT. Encoded protein: CASSPREDTEAFF.

The rearrangement links TRBV19 to TRBJ1-2; 9 bases map to TRBD1. Germline V CDR1 and CDR2: LNHDA, SQIVND (reference sequence). V shed 4 bases and J 3 bases; nucleotides not matched to a gene: 3. The CDR3 contains 14 residues. CDR3 nucleotide sequence: TGTGCCAGTAGTACCCGGGACAGGGACTATGGCTACACCTTC. The encoded protein is CASSTRDRDYGYTF.

This sequence joins TRBV19 and TRBJ2-3; D unresolved. The CDR3 contains 14 residues. Germline loops: CDR1 LNHDA, CDR2 SQIVND (reference sequence). Trimming shortened V by 5 bases and J by 0 bases, and 9 bases separated the two germline ends. CDR3 loop: CASSLRWSTDTQYF. CDR3 coding DNA: TGTGCCAGTAGTCTCCGGTGGAGCACAGATACGCAGTATTTT.

The chain has TRBV6-6 and TRBJ2-7; 7 bases match TRBD2. V was pared by 8 bases and J by 3 bases, with 7 bases of the junction left unmatched. This CDR3 is built from 13 residues. Germline V CDR1 and CDR2: MNHNY, SVGAGI (reference sequence). The CDR3 nucleotides read TGTGCCAGCGAAGGGGCTAGCGGCTACGAGCAGTACTTC. Residues: CASEGASGYEQYF.

The rearrangement joins TRBV5-1 to TRBJ2-1; 7 bases agree with TRBD1. The CDR3 loop spans 15 amino acids. Germline CDR1 is SGHRS and CDR2 is YFSETQ. Trimming at V came to 4 bases and at J to 9 bases, leaving 13 bases not matched to a gene. Here the CDR3 reads CASSQVPQGSGEQFF. The CDR3 bases are TGCGCCAGCAGCCAGGTTCCACAGGGGTCCGGTGAGCAGTTCTTC.

V usage is TRBV27 and J usage is TRBJ1-4, with D possibly matching TRBD1 (6 bases). The ends were cut back, 8 bases at V and 0 bases at J, with 19 bases in the middle. Germline assignment: CDR1 MNHEY and CDR2 SMNVEV (reference sequence). CDR3 size: 17 residues. The DNA of the CDR3 is TGTGCCAGCTCCCGGACAGAAACCATCTCAACTAATGAAAAACTGTTTTTT. Translation gives CASSRTETISTNEKLFF.

The V call is TRBV5-3, the J call TRBJ1-2; D might be TRBD1 (6 bases). TRBV5-3 is filed as an ORF, its function uncertain. CDR3 length: 14 amino acids. The V gene lost 4 bases and the J gene lost 8 bases, with 18 bases spanning the gap. CDR3 DNA: TGTGCCAGAAGCCGTACAGGGTGGGACGAGGGCTACACCTTC. It specifies CARSRTGWDEGYTF.

This chain joins TRBV7-6 and TRBJ2-3; D may be TRBD2 (5 bases). The CDR3 totals 16 residues. Germline V lookup: CDR1 SGHVS, CDR2 FNYEAQ. The V end lost 1 base, the J end lost 0 bases, and 11 bases lay between the germline ends. The CDR3 DNA reads as TGTGCCAGCAGCTTAGGAACAGCGGTGAGCACAGATACGCAGTATTTT. Translated: CASSLGTAVSTDTQYF.

The V call is TRBV19, the J call TRBJ1-2; D is uncertain. The CDR3 loop spans 12 amino acids. From germline, CDR1 is LNHDA and CDR2 SQIVND (reference sequence). V was pared by 3 bases and J by 5 bases, with 7 bases between. The CDR3 reads CASSMLPYGYTF. The CDR3 nucleotides read TGTGCCAGTAGTATGCTCCCATATGGCTACACCTTC.

This chain joins TRBV11-2 and TRBJ2-5; the D gene is possibly TRBD2 (6 bases). Trimming shortened V by 5 bases and J by 0 bases, and 19 bases separated the two germline ends. The germline gives CDR1 SGHAT, CDR2 FQNNGV. The CDR3 extends over 17 amino acids. CDR3 DNA: TGTGCCAGCAGCCCAGGGCTTAGGGCGGGGTACCAAGAGACCCAGTACTTC. This encodes CASSPGLRAGYQETQYF.

This chain links TRBV4-3 with TRBJ1-2; D is possibly TRBD1 (5 bases). Trimming took off 0 bases at V and 7 bases at J, with 12 bases between the two ends. CDR3 size: 14 residues. CDR1 and CDR2 (germline): LGHNA, YSLEER. CDR3 amino acids: CASSQDSGVRGYTF. The DNA of the CDR3 is TGCGCCAGCAGCCAAGATTCGGGGGTACGTGGCTACACCTTC.

The chain has TRBV6-2 or TRBV6-3 and TRBJ1-2, with D tentatively TRBD1 (6 bases). Germline V gene lookup returns CDR1 MNHEY and CDR2 SVGEGT. V was cut by 5 bases and J by 3 bases, with 10 bases left in between. CDR3 length: 13 amino acids. The CDR3: CASSQQGYYGYTF. CDR3 coding DNA: TGTGCCAGCAGTCAACAGGGTTACTATGGCTACACCTTC.

V is TRBV6-2 or TRBV6-3 and J is TRBJ2-7, with D possibly being TRBD2 (5 bases). This CDR3 contains 13 residues. Germline CDR1 MNHEY, CDR2 SVGEGT. V lost 5 bases and J lost 3, with 11 bases in between. The chain's CDR3 is CASSRGNFYEQYF. The CDR3 nucleotides are TGTGCCAGCAGTAGAGGGAACTTCTACGAGCAGTACTTC.

The CDR3 DNA reads as TGTGCCAGCAGCCGAGTGACAGGGGCAGAGGGCTACACCTTC. The encoded protein is CASSRVTGAEGYTF. The rearrangement links TRBV3-1 (or the pseudogene TRBV3-2) to TRBJ1-2; 8 bases are shared with TRBD1. J was trimmed by 8 bases and V by 4 bases; bases with no gene match: 9. The germline V gene has CDR1 LGHDT and CDR2 YNNKEL (reference sequence). There are 14 residues in the CDR3.

This chain uses TRBV19 with TRBJ2-2; 11 bases map to TRBD1. Unmatched junction bases numbered 6, after V lost 5 bases and J lost 7 bases. Looked up from germline, CDR1 is LNHDA and CDR2 is SQIVND (reference sequence). This CDR3 region has 15 residues. The CDR3 protein is CASSLDRGRGGELFF. CDR3 sequence (DNA): TGTGCCAGTAGTTTGGACAGGGGGCGAGGCGGGGAGCTGTTTTTT.

This clone came up once. CDR3 coding DNA: TGTGCCAGCAGTTTACAATCCCCTGGGTATGGCTACACCTTC. Amino acids: CASSLQSPGYGYTF. The rearrangement uses TRBV28 and TRBJ1-2; D uncertain. Germline CDR1 and CDR2: MDHEN and SYDVKM. V lost 2 bases to trimming and J lost 5 bases, with 12 bases between them. CDR3 length: 14 residues.

The chain has TRBV7-3 and TRBJ1-2; TRBD1 matches 7 bases. CDR3 length equals 18 residues. Germline assignment: CDR1 SGHTA and CDR2 FQGTGA. V shed 3 bases, J shed 0 bases, and the junction held 13 bases outside the gene matches. CDR3 amino acids: CASSFPVPGGPSNYGYTF. The CDR3 DNA follows: TGTGCCAGCAGCTTCCCCGTTCCAGGGGGGCCCTCTAACTATGGCTACACCTTC.

The chain is built from TRBV29-1 and TRBJ2-3; 7 bases match TRBD1. Trimming took 6 bases from V and 2 from J; bases not matched to a gene: 5. Looked up from germline, CDR1 is SQVTM and CDR2 is ANQGSEA. This CDR3 contains 13 residues. The CDR3 is CSVGQTVTDTQYF. The CDR3 DNA sequence: TGCAGCGTGGGACAGACCGTCACAGATACGCAGTATTTT.

The table lists this clone with a count of one. The V and J genes are TRBV25-1 and TRBJ1-6, with TRBD1 as a possible D gene (6 bases). Germline assignment: CDR1 MGHDK and CDR2 SYGVNS. The CDR3 totals 14 residues. V was cut by 5 bases and J by 5 bases, with 10 bases left in between. Here the CDR3 reads CASSLWTDNSPLHF. The CDR3 region has the DNA TGTGCCAGCAGTCTTTGGACAGATAATTCACCCCTCCACTTT.